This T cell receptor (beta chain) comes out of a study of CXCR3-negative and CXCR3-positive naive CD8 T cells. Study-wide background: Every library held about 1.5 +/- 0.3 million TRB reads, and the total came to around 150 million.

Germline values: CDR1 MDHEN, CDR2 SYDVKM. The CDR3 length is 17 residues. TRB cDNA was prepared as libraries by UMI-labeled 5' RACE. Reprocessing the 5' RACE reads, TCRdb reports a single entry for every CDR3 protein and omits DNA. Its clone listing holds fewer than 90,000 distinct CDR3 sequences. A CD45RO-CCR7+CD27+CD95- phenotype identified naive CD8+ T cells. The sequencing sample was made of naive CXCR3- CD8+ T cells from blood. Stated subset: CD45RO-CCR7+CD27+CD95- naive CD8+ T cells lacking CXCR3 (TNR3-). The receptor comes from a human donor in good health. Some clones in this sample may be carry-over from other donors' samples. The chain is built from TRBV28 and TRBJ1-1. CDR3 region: CASSPRLSRRVNTEAFF.